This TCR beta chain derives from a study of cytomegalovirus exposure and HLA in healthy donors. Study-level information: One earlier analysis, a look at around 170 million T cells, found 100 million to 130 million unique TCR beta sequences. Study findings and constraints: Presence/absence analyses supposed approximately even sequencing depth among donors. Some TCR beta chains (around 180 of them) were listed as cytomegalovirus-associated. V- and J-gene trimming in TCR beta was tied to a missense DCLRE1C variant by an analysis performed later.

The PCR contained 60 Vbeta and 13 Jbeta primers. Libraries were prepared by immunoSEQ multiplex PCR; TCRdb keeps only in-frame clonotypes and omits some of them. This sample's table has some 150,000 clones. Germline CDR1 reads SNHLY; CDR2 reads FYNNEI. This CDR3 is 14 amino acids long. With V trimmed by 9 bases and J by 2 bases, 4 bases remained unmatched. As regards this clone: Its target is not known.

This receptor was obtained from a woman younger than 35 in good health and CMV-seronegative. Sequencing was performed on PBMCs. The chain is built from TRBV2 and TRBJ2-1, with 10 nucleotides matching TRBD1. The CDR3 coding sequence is TGTGCCAGGGGGGGGACAGGGGCCTACAATGAGCAGTTCTTC. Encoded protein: CARGGTGAYNEQFF.